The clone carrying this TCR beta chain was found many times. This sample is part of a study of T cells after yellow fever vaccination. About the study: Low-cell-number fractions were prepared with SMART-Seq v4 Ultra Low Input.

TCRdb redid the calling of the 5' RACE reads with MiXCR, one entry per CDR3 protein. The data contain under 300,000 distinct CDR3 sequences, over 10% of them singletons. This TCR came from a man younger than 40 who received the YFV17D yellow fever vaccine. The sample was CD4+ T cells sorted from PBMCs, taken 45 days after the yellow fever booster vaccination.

In nucleotides, the CDR3 is TGCGCCAGCAGCTTGGTCGTCACCGGGGAGCTGTTTTTT. The encoded protein is CASSLVVTGELFF. The chain joins TRBV5-1 to TRBJ2-2; no clear D. The CDR3 consists of 13 residues. The germline gives CDR1 SGHRS, CDR2 YFSETQ. Trimming left V 0 bases short and J 4 bases short, with 4 bases between.